One sample yielded the 16 T cell receptor beta chains listed below, sequenced in a study of blood T cell repertoires in COVID-19. Some clones are missing from TCRdb's copy, which holds only in-frame ones; the method was immunoSEQ multiplex PCR. The table records about 480,000 clones, 85% to 90% of them present only once. The sample was peripheral blood. The receptor set was obtained from a man aged 18 to 35 with COVID-19, enrolled during active disease.

V gene TRBV30 combines with J gene TRBJ2-3, with TRBD2 matching 8 bases. CDR1 is GTSNPN and CDR2 is SVGIG in the germline V gene (reference sequence). The CDR3 runs to 16 residues. J was trimmed by 1 base and V by 2 bases; bases with no gene match: 8. CDR3 region: CAWSIRSAGGTDTQYF. CDR3 coding DNA: TGTGCCTGGAGTATAAGATCAGCGGGAGGCACAGATACGCAGTATTTT.

The rearrangement joins TRBV5-1 to TRBJ1-1; D is unresolved. Trimming shortened V by 2 bases and J by 1 base, and 18 bases separated the two germline ends. Germline CDR1 reads SGHRS; CDR2 reads YFSETQ. CDR3 length equals 17 residues. CDR3 DNA: TGCGCCAGCAGCTTACACGTTCGAGAGGAATCGAACACTGAAGCTTTCTTT. This gives the protein CASSLHVREESNTEAFF.

V gene TRBV24-1 combines with J gene TRBJ2-6; the D gene is possibly TRBD1 (6 bases). Between the trimmed V and J ends, which lost 8 bases and 2 bases, there was a span of 9 bases. This CDR3 is built from 14 residues. The V gene's germline CDR1 is KGHDR and CDR2 SFDVKD. CDR3 sequence reads: CATKRQAGANVLTF. The CDR3 bases are TGTGCCACCAAGAGACAGGCTGGGGCCAACGTCCTGACTTTC.

The chain joins TRBV4-1 to TRBJ1-2, with TRBD1 matching 7 bases. V was clipped by 4 bases and J by 2 bases; unmatched bases: 4. The CDR3 loop spans 14 amino acids. The V gene's germline CDR1 is MGHRA and CDR2 YSYEKL. The CDR3 DNA follows: TGCGCCAGCAGCCGAGGACAGGCCAACTATGGCTACACCTTC. Translated: CASSRGQANYGYTF.

The rearrangement links TRBV13 to TRBJ2-5; 11 nucleotides agree with TRBD2. This CDR3 is built from 16 residues. In germline, CDR1 is PRHDT, CDR2 FYEKMQ (reference sequence). Trimming removed 2 bases from V and 2 bases from J; junction bases left unmatched: 4. The CDR3 nucleotides are TGTGCCAGCAGCTTATATAGCGGGGGGGAGCAAGAGACCCAGTACTTC. This sequence encodes CASSLYSGGEQETQYF.

The chain employs TRBV7-9 and TRBJ1-6, with a possible D match to TRBD1 (5 bases). CDR1 is SEHNR, CDR2 FQNEAQ, per germline (reference sequence). The CDR3 extends over 16 amino acids. Trimming shortened V by 5 bases and J by 5 bases, and 16 bases separated the two germline ends. The CDR3 nucleotides read TGTGCCAGCAGCCGAAGGGGCGGGGGTAATAATTCACCCCTCCACTTT. As protein: CASSRRGGGNNSPLHF. The whole variable domain, remainder taken from reference TRBV7-9 and TRBJ1-6, is DTGVSQNPRHKITKRGQNVTFRCDPISEHNRLYWYRQTLGQGPEFLTYFQNEAQLEKSRLLSDRFSAERPKGSFSTLEIQRTEQGDSAMYLCASSRRGGGNNSPLHFGNGTRLTVT.

The chain carries TRBV4-1 and TRBJ2-2; D is perhaps TRBD1 (5 bases). The CDR3 is 14 amino acids. From germline, CDR1 is MGHRA and CDR2 YSYEKL. The V end was cut by 1 base, the J end by 7 bases, with 10 bases between. The CDR3 reads CASSQVGRGGELFF. The CDR3 coding sequence is TGCGCCAGCAGCCAAGTTGGTAGGGGCGGGGAGCTGTTTTTT.

The chain carries TRBV11-2 and TRBJ2-1, with TRBD2 identical over 12 bases. CDR3 length: 15 residues. Germline CDR1 SGHAT, CDR2 FQNNGV. V lost 3 bases, J lost 6 bases, and 3 bases stayed unmatched. The CDR3 nucleotides are TGTGCCAGCAGCTTTGGACTAGCGGGACGCAATGAGCAGTTCTTC. Translated: CASSFGLAGRNEQFF. The entire variable domain, with the rest obtained from reference TRBV11-2 and TRBJ2-1, is as follows: EAGVAQSPRYKIIEKRQSVAFWCNPISGHATLYWYQQILGQGPKLLIQFQNNGVVDDSQLPKDRFSAERLKGVDSTLKIQPAKLEDSAVYLCASSFGLAGRNEQFFGPGTRLTVL.

The J gene is TRBJ2-7, the V gene TRBV2; D may be TRBD2 (6 bases). The CDR3 runs 12 residues. The V end was cut by 6 bases, the J end by 3 bases, with 9 bases between. Germline assignment: CDR1 SNHLY and CDR2 FYNNEI. CDR3 sequence reads: CASRGLLYEQYF. CDR3 bases: TGTGCCAGCAGGGGACTCCTCTACGAGCAGTACTTC.

This clone was seen only once. The chain combines TRBV7-9 with TRBJ2-7; no reliable D call. Germline CDR1 is SEHNR and CDR2 is FQNEAQ (reference sequence). V lost 3 bases, J lost 1 base, and 10 bases lay in between. This CDR3 is 14 amino acids long. The CDR3 reads CASSFPGPSYEQYF. CDR3 nucleotide sequence: TGTGCCAGCAGCTTTCCAGGTCCATCCTACGAGCAGTACTTC. Together with reference TRBV7-9 and TRBJ2-7, the CDR3 gives the full variable domain: DTGVSQNPRHKITKRGQNVTFRCDPISEHNRLYWYRQTLGQGPEFLTYFQNEAQLEKSRLLSDRFSAERPKGSFSTLEIQRTEQGDSAMYLCASSFPGPSYEQYFGPGTRLTVT.

The rearrangement joins TRBV30 to TRBJ1-3; no firm D call. The germline CDR1 and CDR2 sequences are GTSNPN and SVGIG (reference sequence). V lost 6 bases and J lost 0, with 12 bases in between. This CDR3 has 14 amino acids. The CDR3 reads CACRTPGSGNTIYF. The DNA for the CDR3 is TGTGCCTGCCGCACACCAGGCTCTGGAAACACCATATATTTT.

The V call is TRBV6-2 or TRBV6-3, the J call TRBJ2-7, with TRBD2 matching over 9 bases. CDR1 is MNHEY, CDR2 SVGEGT, per germline. This CDR3 is 13 amino acids long. Trimming at V came to 2 bases and at J to 9 bases, leaving 5 bases not matched to a gene. The chain's CDR3 is CASSYRGGRVQYF. In DNA form, the CDR3 reads TGTGCCAGCAGTTACCGGGGCGGGAGGGTGCAGTACTTC.

The gene calls are TRBV6-5 and TRBJ2-3; D may be TRBD2 (6 bases). V gave up 2 bases and J gave up 0 bases, with 12 bases separating them. The germline V gene encodes CDR1 MNHEY and CDR2 SVGAGI. The CDR3 contains 16 residues. CDR3 region: CASSYGAGMSTDTQYF. Written as DNA, the CDR3 is TGTGCCAGCAGTTACGGGGCGGGGATGAGCACAGATACGCAGTATTTT.

The V and J genes are TRBV19 and TRBJ1-1; the match to TRBD1 covers 8 bases. CDR3 length equals 14 residues. Per the germline V gene, CDR1 is LNHDA and CDR2 is SQIVND (reference sequence). The junction had 7 bases not matched to a gene; V was cut back by 9 bases and J by 1 base. The CDR3 is CASAGTGTNTEAFF. The CDR3, as DNA: TGTGCCAGCGCAGGGACAGGAACGAACACTGAAGCTTTCTTT. Together with reference TRBV19 and TRBJ1-1, the CDR3 gives the full variable domain: DGGITQSPKYLFRKEGQNVTLSCEQNLNHDAMYWYRQDPGQGLRLIYYSQIVNDFQKGDIAEGYSVSREKKESFPLTVTSAQKNPTAFYLCASAGTGTNTEAFFGQGTRLTVV.

The CDR3, as DNA: TGTGCCACCAGCAGAGACCCTCGGGGGGCCGGAGATACGCAGTATTTT. It is translated as CATSRDPRGAGDTQYF. V and J are TRBV15 and TRBJ2-3, with D possibly matching TRBD2 (7 bases). The CDR3 loop spans 16 amino acids. Trimming shortened V by 0 bases and J by 5 bases, and 15 bases separated the two germline ends. Per germline, CDR1 LNHNV and CDR2 YYDKDF (reference sequence).

The rearrangement uses TRBV5-5 and TRBJ2-7; the match to TRBD1 covers 10 bases. This CDR3 region has 15 residues. V shed 3 bases and J 1 base; nucleotides not matched to a gene: 4. Germline CDR1 reads SGHKS; CDR2 reads YYEKEE (reference sequence). The CDR3 DNA sequence: TGTGCCAGCAGCTATGGGGGACAGGGGTCCTACGAGCAGTACTTC. Translation gives CASSYGGQGSYEQYF.